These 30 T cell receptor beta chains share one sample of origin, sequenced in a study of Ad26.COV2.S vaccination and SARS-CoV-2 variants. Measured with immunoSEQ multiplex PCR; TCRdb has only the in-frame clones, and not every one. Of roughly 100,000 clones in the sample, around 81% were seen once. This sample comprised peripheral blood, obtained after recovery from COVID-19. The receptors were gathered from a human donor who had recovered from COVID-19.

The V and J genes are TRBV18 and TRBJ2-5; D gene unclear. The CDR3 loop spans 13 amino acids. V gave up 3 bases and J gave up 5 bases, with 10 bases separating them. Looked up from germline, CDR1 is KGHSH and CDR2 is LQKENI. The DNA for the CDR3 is TGTGCCAGCTCACCCCGAATTATGGAGACCCAGTACTTC. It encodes CASSPRIMETQYF.

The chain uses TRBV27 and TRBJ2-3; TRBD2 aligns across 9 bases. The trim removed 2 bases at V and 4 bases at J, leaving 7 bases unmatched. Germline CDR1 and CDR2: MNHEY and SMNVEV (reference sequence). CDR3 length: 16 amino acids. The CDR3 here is CASSLGRGGLADTQYF. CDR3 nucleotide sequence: TGTGCCAGCAGTTTAGGGCGGGGGGGCCTCGCAGATACGCAGTATTTT.

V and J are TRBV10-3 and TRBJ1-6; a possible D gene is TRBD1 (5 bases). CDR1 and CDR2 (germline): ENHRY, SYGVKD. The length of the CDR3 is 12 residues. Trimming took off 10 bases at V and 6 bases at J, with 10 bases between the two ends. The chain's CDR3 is CATGQTNSPLHF. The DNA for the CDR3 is TGTGCCACAGGACAAACTAATTCACCCCTCCACTTT.

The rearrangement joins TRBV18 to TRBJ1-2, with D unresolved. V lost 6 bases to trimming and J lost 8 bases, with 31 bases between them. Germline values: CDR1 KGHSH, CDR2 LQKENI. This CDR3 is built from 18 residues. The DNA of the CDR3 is TGTGCCAGCTCGGATTCGGGGTTACTGATATGGGGTCGGGAAGGCTACACCTTC. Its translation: CASSDSGLLIWGREGYTF. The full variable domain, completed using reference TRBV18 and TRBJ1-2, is NAGVMQNPRHLVRRRGQEARLRCSPMKGHSHVYWYRQLPEEGLKFMVYLQKENIIDESGMPKERFSAEFPKEGPSILRIQQVVRGDSAAYFCASSDSGLLIWGREGYTFGSGTRLTVV.

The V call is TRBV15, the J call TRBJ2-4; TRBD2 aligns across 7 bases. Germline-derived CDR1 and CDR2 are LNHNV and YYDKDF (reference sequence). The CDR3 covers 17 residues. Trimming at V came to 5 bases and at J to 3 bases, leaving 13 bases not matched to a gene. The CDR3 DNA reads TGTGCCACCAGCCCCCTCCTGGGGTTAGCGGGCAAAAACATTCAGTACTTC. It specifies CATSPLLGLAGKNIQYF.

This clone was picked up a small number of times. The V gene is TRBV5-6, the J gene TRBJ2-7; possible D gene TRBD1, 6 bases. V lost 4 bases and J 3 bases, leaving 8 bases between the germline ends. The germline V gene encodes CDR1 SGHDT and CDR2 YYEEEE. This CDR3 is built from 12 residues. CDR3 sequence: CASSLQGYEQYF. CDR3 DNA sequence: TGTGCCAGCAGCCTACAGGGCTACGAGCAGTACTTC.

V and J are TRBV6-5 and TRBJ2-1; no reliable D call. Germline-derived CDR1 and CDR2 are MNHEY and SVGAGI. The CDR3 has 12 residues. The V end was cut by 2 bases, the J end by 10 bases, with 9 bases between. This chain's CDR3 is CASSYPPKEQFF. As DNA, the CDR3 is TGTGCCAGCAGTTACCCTCCCAAAGAGCAGTTCTTC.

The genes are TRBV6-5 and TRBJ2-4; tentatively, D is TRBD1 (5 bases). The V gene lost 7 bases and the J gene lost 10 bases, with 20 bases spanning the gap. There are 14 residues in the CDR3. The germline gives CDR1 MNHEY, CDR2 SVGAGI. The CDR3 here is CASTVSGQWGIQYF. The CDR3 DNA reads TGTGCCAGCACCGTTTCAGGACAATGGGGTATTCAGTACTTC.

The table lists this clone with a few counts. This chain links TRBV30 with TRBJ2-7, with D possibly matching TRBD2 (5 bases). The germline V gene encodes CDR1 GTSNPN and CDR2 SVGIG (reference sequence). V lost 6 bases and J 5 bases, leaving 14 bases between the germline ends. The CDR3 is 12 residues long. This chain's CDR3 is CACKTMPNEQYF. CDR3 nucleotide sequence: TGTGCCTGCAAGACTATGCCCAACGAGCAGTACTTC.

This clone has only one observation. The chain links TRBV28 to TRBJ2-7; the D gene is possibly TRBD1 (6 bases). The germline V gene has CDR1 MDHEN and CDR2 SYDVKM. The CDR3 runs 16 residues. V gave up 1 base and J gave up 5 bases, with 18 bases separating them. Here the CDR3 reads CASSLSPQGSEDEQYF. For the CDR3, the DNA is TGTGCCAGCAGTTTATCACCTCAGGGGAGCGAGGACGAGCAGTACTTC.

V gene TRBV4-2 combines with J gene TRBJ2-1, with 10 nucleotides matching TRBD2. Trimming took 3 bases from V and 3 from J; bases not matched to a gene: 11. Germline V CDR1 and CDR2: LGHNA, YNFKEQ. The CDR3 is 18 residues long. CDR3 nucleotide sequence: TGTGCCAGCAGCCACCTACTGTTACTAGCGGGAATCTACAATGAGCAGTTCTTC. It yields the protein CASSHLLLLAGIYNEQFF.

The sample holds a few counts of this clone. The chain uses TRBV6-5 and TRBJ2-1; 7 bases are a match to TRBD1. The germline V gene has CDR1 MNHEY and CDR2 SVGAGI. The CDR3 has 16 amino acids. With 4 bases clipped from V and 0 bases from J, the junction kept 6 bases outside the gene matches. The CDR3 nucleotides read TGTGCCAGCAGTTCCAACAGGGGTAGCTCCTACAATGAGCAGTTCTTC. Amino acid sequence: CASSSNRGSSYNEQFF.

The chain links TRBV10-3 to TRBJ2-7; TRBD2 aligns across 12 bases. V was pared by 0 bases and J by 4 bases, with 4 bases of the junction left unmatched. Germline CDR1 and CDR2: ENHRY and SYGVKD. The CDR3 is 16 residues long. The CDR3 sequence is CAISESYTSGGYEQYF. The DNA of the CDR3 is TGTGCCATCAGTGAGTCGTACACTAGCGGGGGGTACGAGCAGTACTTC.

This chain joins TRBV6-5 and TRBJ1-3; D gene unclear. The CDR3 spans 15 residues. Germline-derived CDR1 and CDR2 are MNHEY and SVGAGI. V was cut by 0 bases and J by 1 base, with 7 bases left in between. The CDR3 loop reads CASSYSMGSGNTIYF. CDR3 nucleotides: TGTGCCAGCAGTTACTCGATGGGATCTGGAAACACCATATATTTT.

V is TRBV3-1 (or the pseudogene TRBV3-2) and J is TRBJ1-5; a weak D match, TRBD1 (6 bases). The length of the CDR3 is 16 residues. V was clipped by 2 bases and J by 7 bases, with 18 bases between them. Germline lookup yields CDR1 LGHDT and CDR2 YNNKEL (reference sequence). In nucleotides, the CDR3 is TGTGCCAGCAGCCAAAACCCGGGGGCGGCCAGACAGCCCCAGCATTTT. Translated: CASSQNPGAARQPQHF.

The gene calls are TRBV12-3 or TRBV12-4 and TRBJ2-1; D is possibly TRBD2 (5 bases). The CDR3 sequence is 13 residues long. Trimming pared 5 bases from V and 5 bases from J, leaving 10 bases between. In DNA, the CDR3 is TGTGCCAGCAGTACCCTCGGGGACAATGAGCAGTTCTTC. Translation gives CASSTLGDNEQFF.

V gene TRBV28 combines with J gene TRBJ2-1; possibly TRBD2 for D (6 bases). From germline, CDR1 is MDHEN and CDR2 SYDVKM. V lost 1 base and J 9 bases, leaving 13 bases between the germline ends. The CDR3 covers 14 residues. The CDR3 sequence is CASSLSAGRGEQFF. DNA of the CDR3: TGTGCCAGCAGTTTATCGGCGGGGCGGGGTGAGCAGTTCTTC.

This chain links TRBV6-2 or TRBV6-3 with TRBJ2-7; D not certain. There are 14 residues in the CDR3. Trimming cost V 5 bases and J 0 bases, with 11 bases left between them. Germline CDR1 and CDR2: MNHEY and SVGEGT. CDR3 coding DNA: TGTGCCAGCAGTATACGGATCAGCTCCTACGAGCAGTACTTC. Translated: CASSIRISSYEQYF.

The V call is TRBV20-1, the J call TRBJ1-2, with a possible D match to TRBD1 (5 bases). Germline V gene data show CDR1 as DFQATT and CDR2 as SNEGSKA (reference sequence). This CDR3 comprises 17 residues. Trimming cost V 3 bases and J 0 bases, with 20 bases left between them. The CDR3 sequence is CSASGGLDSVANYGYTF. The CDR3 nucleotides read TGCAGTGCTAGTGGGGGATTAGACAGCGTAGCTAACTATGGCTACACCTTC.

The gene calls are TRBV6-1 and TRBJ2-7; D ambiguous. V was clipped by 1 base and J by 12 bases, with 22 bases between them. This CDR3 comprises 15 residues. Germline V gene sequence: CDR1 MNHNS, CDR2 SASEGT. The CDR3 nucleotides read TGTGCCAGCAGTGAAGGGGCCGGTATGGTAAGGTGGCGGTACTTC. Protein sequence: CASSEGAGMVRWRYF.

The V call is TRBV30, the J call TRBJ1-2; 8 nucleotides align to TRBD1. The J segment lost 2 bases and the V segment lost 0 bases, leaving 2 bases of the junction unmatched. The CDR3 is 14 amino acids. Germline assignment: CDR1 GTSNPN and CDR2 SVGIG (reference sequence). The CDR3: CAWSVGDRNYGYTF. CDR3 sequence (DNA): TGTGCCTGGAGTGTAGGGGACAGGAACTATGGCTACACCTTC.

This CDR3 reads CASSLRSGFGDTQYF. For the CDR3, the DNA is TGTGCCAGCAGCTTAAGGAGCGGGTTCGGAGATACGCAGTATTTT. The chain carries TRBV7-6 and TRBJ2-3; perhaps TRBD2 as D (6 bases). Germline assignment: CDR1 SGHVS and CDR2 FNYEAQ. With 2 bases removed from V and 5 bases from J, the gap between germline ends came to 14 bases. The CDR3 has 15 residues.

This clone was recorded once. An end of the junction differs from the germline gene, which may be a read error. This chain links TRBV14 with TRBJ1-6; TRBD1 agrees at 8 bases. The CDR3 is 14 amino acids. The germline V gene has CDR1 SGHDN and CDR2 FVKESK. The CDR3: CASRQVTGASPLHF. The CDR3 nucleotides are TGTGCCAGCAGACAAGTGACAGGGGCTTCACCCCTCCACTTT.

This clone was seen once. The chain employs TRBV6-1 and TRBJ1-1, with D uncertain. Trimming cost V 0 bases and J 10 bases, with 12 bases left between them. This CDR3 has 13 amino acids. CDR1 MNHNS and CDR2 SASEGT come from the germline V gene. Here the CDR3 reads CASSEAYIGLAFF. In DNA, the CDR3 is TGTGCCAGCAGTGAAGCATACATAGGTTTAGCTTTCTTT.

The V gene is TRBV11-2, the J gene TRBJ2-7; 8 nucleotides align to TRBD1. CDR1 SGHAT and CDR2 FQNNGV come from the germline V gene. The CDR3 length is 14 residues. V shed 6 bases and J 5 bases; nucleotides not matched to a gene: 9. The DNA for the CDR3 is TGTGCCAGCAGTATGAACGTACAGGGGGACGAGCAGTACTTC. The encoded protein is CASSMNVQGDEQYF.

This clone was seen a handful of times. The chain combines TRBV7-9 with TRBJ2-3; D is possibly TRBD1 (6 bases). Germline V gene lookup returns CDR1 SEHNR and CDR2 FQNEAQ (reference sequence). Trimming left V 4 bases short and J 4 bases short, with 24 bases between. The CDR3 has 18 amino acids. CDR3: CASSSLRPGTRISDTQYF. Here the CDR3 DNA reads TGTGCCAGCAGCTCCTTGAGACCCGGGACACGGATTTCAGATACGCAGTATTTT.

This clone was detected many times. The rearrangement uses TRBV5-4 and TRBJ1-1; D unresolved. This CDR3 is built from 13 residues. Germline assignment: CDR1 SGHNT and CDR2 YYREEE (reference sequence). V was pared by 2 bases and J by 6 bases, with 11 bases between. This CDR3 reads CASSLGREAEAFF. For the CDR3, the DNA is TGTGCCAGCAGCTTAGGGCGGGAGGCTGAAGCTTTCTTT.

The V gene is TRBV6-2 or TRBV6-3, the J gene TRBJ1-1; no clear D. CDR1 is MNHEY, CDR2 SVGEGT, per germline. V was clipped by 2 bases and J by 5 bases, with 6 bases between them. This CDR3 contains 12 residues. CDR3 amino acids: CASSYVQTEAFF. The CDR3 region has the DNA TGTGCCAGCAGTTACGTCCAGACTGAAGCTTTCTTT.

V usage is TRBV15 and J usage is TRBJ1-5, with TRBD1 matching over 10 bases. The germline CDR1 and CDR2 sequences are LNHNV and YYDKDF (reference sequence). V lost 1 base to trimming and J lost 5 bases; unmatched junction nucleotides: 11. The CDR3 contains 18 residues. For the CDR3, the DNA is TGTGCCACCAGCAGAGTTGGGGACAGGGGTATTTTCCATCAGCCCCAGCATTTT. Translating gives CATSRVGDRGIFHQPQHF.

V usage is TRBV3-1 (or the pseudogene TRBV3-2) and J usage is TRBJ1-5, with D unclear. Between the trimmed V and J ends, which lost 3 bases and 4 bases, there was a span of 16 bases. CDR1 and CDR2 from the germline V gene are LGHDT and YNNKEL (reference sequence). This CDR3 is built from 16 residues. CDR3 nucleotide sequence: TGTGCCAGCAGCCATTCTAGCGGGCAGTTTAATCAGCCCCAGCATTTT. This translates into CASSHSSGQFNQPQHF.